A single sample gave rise to the 5 T cell receptor beta chains below, sequenced in a study of shared T cell receptors in the human thymus. The method was immunoSEQ multiplex PCR; TCRdb's version includes in-frame clones alone and lacks a portion of them. The sample includes more than 550,000 clones, approximately 83% seen only once; the top ten take 0.0095% to 0.011%. This same sample was also part of a study on human thymus T cells.

The specimen was thymocytes. The source of these receptors is a girl in the first two years of life with a congenital heart defect.

CDR3 region: CASSERRDRGYGYTF. CDR3 coding DNA: TGTGCCAGCAGTGAAAGGAGGGACAGGGGCTATGGCTACACCTTC. The gene calls are TRBV2 and TRBJ1-2; 10 nucleotides line up with TRBD1. The CDR3 length is 15 residues. Germline-derived CDR1 and CDR2 are SNHLY and FYNNEI. V was clipped by 2 bases and J by 4 bases; unmatched bases: 4.

V is TRBV10-3 and J is TRBJ1-2, with D perhaps matching TRBD1 (6 bases). Germline V gives CDR1 ENHRY, CDR2 SYGVKD. Deletions cut 4 bases from V and 4 bases from J, with 31 bases between. The CDR3 is made up of 20 amino acids. As DNA, the CDR3 is TGTGCCATCAGTGCGCTTACCCTCTGGGGGGGCGTTCTATTTGGCTATGGCTACACCTTC. Amino acid sequence: CAISALTLWGGVLFGYGYTF.

A few counts support this clone. The chain recombines TRBV5-6 with TRBJ2-7; a possible D gene is TRBD1 (7 bases). The CDR3 has 15 residues. Trimming cost V 5 bases and J 2 bases, with 17 bases left between them. Germline CDR1 reads SGHDT; CDR2 reads YYEEEE. The DNA of the CDR3 is TGTGCCAGCAGTTTACTACAGGGGACTGCCTACGAGCAGTACTTC. Translating it yields CASSLLQGTAYEQYF.

The gene calls are TRBV27 and TRBJ1-2; unclear D gene. Trimming shortened V by 7 bases and J by 3 bases, and 21 bases separated the two germline ends. Germline CDR1 reads MNHEY; CDR2 reads SMNVEV (reference sequence). The CDR3 covers 16 residues. CDR3 bases: TGTGCCAGCACCACTTTGTGGCGGTCAGAATACTATGGCTACACCTTC. It translates to CASTTLWRSEYYGYTF.

This chain links TRBV15 with TRBJ2-1, with D unresolved. CDR3 size: 17 residues. Per the germline V gene, CDR1 is LNHNV and CDR2 is YYDKDF (reference sequence). V gave up 3 bases and J gave up 4 bases, with 19 bases separating them. The CDR3 DNA reads as TGTGCCACCAGCAGGGTTCCATCCAACCTGAGGTACAATGAGCAGTTCTTC. Translation gives CATSRVPSNLRYNEQFF.